These 2 T cell receptor beta chains share one sample of origin, sequenced in a study of vaccination effects on CD4 cells after COVID-19. Some clones are missing from TCRdb's copy, which holds only in-frame ones; the method was immunoSEQ multiplex PCR. This sample has 45,000 to 55,000 clones, with around 80% found just once. These receptors' targets are unknown. When around ten days of culture had elapsed, CD4+ T cells were isolated. The person acquired a PCR-confirmed SARS-CoV-2 infection between March and December 2020. Each participant received a vaccine that was either BNT162b2 or mRNA-1273, given as two doses. The sequencing here drew on CD4+ T cells from PBMCs cultured without peptide, taken after COVID-19 vaccination. Receptors originate from a human donor who had a prior SARS-CoV-2 infection.

This clone has just a few counts. The V and J genes are TRBV2 and TRBJ1-6, with 8 bases identical to TRBD1. The V and J ends lost 5 bases and 9 bases, in that order; junction bases with no gene match: 6. The CDR3 contains 14 residues. Germline CDR1 reads SNHLY; CDR2 reads FYNNEI. As DNA, the CDR3 is TGTGCCAGCAGTATGAGACAGGGGCGTTCACCCCTCCACTTT. It translates to CASSMRQGRSPLHF.

The rearrangement uses TRBV6-5 and TRBJ2-4; D uncertain. The CDR3 consists of 14 residues. The V end lost 6 bases, the J end lost 15 bases, and 24 bases lay between the germline ends. CDR1 is MNHEY and CDR2 is SVGAGI in the germline V gene. The CDR3 DNA reads as TGTGCCAGCAGCCTACAATTTAACTCCGTCTTGTTGTACTTC. This codes for CASSLQFNSVLLYF.